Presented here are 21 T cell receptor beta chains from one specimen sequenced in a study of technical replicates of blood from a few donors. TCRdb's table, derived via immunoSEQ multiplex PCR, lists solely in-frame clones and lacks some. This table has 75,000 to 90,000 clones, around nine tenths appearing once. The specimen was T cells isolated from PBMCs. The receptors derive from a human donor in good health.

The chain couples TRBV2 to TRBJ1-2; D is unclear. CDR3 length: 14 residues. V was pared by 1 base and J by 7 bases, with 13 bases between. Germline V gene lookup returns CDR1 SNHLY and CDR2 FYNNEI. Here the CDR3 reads CASSEGVRRVGYTF. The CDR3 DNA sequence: TGTGCCAGCAGTGAAGGAGTTAGACGGGTTGGCTACACCTTC.

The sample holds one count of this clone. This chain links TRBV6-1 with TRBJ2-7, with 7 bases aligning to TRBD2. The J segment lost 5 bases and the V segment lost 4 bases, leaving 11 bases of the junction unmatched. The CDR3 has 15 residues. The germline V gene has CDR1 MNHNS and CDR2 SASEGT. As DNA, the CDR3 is TGTGCCAGCAGTGGTCCGACTAGCTCTCTACACGAGCAGTACTTC. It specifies CASSGPTSSLHEQYF.

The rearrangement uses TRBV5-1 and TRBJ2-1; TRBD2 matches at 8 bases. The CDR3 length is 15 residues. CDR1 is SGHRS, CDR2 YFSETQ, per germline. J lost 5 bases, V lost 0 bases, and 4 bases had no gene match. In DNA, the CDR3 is TGCGCCAGCAGCTTGGTTGGACTAGCAAACAATGAGCAGTTCTTC. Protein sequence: CASSLVGLANNEQFF.

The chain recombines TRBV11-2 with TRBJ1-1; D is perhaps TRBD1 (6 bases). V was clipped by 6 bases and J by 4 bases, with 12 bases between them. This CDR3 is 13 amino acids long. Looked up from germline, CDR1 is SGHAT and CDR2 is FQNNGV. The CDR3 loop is CASRRGAGTEAFF. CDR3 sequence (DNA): TGTGCCAGCAGACGGGGGGCCGGCACTGAAGCTTTCTTT. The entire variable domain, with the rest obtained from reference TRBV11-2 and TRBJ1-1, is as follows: EAGVAQSPRYKIIEKRQSVAFWCNPISGHATLYWYQQILGQGPKLLIQFQNNGVVDDSQLPKDRFSAERLKGVDSTLKIQPAKLEDSAVYLCASRRGAGTEAFFGQGTRLTVV.

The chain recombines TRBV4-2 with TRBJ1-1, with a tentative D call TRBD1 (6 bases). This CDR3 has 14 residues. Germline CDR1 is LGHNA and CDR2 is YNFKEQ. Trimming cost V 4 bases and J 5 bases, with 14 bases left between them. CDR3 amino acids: CASSRPGGETEAFF. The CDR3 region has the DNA TGTGCCAGCAGCCGTCCTGGGGGCGAGACTGAAGCTTTCTTT.

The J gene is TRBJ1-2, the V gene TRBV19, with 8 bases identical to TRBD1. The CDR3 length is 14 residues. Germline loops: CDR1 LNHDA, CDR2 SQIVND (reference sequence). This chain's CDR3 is CSLGSGGAAGGYTF. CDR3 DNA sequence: TGTTCCCTAGGGTCAGGGGGCGCAGCGGGTGGCTACACCTTC.

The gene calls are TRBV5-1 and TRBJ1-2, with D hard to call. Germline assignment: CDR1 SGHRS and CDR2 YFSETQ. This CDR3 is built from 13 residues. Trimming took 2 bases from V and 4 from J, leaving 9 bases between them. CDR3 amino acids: CASSLAESYGYTF. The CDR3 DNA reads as TGCGCCAGCAGCTTAGCTGAGTCCTATGGCTACACCTTC.

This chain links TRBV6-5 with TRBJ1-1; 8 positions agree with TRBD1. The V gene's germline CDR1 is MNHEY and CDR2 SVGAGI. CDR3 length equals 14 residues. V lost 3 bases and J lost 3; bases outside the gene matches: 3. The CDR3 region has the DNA TGTGCCAGCAGTTATACGACAGGGGACACTGAAGCTTTCTTT. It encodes CASSYTTGDTEAFF.

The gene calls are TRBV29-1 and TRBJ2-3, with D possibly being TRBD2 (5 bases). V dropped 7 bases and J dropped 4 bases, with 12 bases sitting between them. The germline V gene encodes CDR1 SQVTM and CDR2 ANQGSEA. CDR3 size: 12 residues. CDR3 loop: CSADLGADTQYF. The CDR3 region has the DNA TGCAGCGCTGACCTCGGGGCAGATACGCAGTATTTT.

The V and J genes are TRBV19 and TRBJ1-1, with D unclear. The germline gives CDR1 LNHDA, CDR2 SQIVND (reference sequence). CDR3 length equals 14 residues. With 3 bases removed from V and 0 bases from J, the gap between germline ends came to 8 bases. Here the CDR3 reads CASSMERLNTEAFF. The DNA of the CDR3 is TGTGCCAGTAGTATGGAGAGGCTGAACACTGAAGCTTTCTTT.

CDR3 sequence: CASSRGNEQFF. CDR3 sequence (DNA): TGTGCCAGCAGCCGCGGGAATGAGCAGTTCTTC. This chain joins TRBV11-2 and TRBJ2-1, with D possibly TRBD2 on 5 matching bases. Per the germline V gene, CDR1 is SGHAT and CDR2 is FQNNGV. The CDR3 contains 11 residues. Deletions cut 5 bases from V and 7 bases from J, with 6 bases between.

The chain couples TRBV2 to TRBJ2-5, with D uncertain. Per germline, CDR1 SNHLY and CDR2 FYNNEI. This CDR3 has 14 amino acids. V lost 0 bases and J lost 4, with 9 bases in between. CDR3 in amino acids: CASSEAGSRETQYF. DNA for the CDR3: TGTGCCAGCAGTGAAGCCGGGTCTCGAGAGACCCAGTACTTC.

This CDR3 is CASSVETGRANYGYTF. The CDR3 DNA reads TGTGCCAGCAGTGTAGAGACAGGGAGAGCTAACTATGGCTACACCTTC. The V call is TRBV2, the J call TRBJ1-2; TRBD1 aligns across 7 bases. Trimming removed 4 bases from V and 0 bases from J; junction bases left unmatched: 8. CDR1 SNHLY and CDR2 FYNNEI come from the germline V gene. The CDR3 is made up of 16 amino acids.

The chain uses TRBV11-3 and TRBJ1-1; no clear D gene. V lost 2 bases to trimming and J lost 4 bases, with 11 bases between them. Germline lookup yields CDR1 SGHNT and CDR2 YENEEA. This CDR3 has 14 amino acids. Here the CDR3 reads CASSLSRLGTEAFF. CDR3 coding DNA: TGTGCCAGCAGCTTATCTCGTCTCGGCACTGAAGCTTTCTTT.

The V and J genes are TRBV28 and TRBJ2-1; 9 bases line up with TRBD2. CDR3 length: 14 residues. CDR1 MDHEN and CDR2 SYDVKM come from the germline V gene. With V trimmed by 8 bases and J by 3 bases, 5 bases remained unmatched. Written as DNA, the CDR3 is TGTGCCAGCTTGGCTAGCGGGGTCTACAATGAGCAGTTCTTC. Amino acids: CASLASGVYNEQFF.

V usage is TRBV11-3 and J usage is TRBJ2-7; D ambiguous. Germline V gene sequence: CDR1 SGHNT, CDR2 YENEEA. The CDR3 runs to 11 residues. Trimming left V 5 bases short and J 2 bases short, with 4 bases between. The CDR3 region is CASSTTYEQYF. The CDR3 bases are TGTGCCAGCAGCACAACCTACGAGCAGTACTTC.

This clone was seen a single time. The CDR3 region has the DNA TGTGCCAGCAGCTTGGACAGAAATAATTCACCCCTCCACTTT. Translated: CASSLDRNNSPLHF. V usage is TRBV5-4 and J usage is TRBJ1-6, with unresolved D. Trimming shortened V by 0 bases and J by 5 bases, and 6 bases separated the two germline ends. The CDR3 extends over 14 amino acids. Germline values: CDR1 SGHNT, CDR2 YYREEE (reference sequence).

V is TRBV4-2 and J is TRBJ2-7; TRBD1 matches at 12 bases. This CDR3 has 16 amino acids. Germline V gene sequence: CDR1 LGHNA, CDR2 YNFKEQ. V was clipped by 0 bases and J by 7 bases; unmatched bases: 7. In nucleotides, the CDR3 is TGTGCCAGCAGCCAAGATCAGGGACAGGGGGCGAGGGAGCAGTACTTC. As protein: CASSQDQGQGAREQYF.

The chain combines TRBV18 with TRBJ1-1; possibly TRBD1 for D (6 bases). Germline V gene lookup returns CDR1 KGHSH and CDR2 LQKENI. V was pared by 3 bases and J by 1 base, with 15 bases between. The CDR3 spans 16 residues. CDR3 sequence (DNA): TGTGCCAGCTCACCTTCTAGACAGGACCGGAACACTGAAGCTTTCTTT. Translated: CASSPSRQDRNTEAFF.

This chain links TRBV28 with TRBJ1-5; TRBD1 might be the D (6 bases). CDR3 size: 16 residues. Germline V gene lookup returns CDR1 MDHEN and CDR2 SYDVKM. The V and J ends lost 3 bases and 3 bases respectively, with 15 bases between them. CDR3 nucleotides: TGTGCCAGCAGTTTTACGTCCAGGGGTGACAATCAGCCCCAGCATTTT. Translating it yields CASSFTSRGDNQPQHF.

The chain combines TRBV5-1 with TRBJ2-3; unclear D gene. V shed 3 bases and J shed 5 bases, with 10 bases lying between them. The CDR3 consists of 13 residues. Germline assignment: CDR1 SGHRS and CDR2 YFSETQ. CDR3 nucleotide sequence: TGCGCCAGCAGCTACGACAACCGAGATACGCAGTATTTT. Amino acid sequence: CASSYDNRDTQYF.